The 24 T cell receptor beta chains given below trace back to one sample, sequenced in a study of blood T cells in healthy people across ages. Alongside a J-beta primer mix, a sample-barcoded 5' primer served in a second PCR lasting roughly 7 to 11 cycles. TCRdb used MiXCR to reprocess the 5' RACE reads, holding one entry per CDR3 protein. The repertoire holds 1.5 million to 2 million distinct CDR3 sequences, with less than 50% as singletons. Sequencing used blood. These receptors were taken from a woman aged 40 to 50 in good health.

This clonotype was observed a few times. The chain is built from TRBV5-1 and TRBJ2-3; D possibly corresponds to TRBD1 (5 bases). The CDR3 is 14 amino acids. Deletions cut 1 base from V and 4 bases from J, with 10 bases between. Germline values: CDR1 SGHRS, CDR2 YFSETQ. CDR3 residues: CASSLTKGSDTQYF. CDR3 sequence (DNA): TGCGCCAGCAGCTTGACTAAGGGGTCAGATACGCAGTATTTT.

This clonotype was seen just once. The chain carries TRBV4-3 and TRBJ1-1; the match to TRBD1 covers 9 bases. This CDR3 spans 13 amino acids. J lost 4 bases, V lost 9 bases, and 6 bases had no gene match. CDR1 is LGHNA and CDR2 is YSLEER in the germline V gene. The CDR3 region is CASEGQGSTEAFF. The DNA for the CDR3 is TGCGCCAGTGAGGGACAGGGCTCCACTGAAGCTTTCTTT.

CDR3 bases: TGCGCCAGTAGGACCATGTACGACGAGCAGTACTTC. It codes for CASRTMYDEQYF. This rearrangement joins TRBV5-1 to TRBJ2-7, with unresolved D. Between the trimmed V and J ends, which lost 8 bases and 5 bases, there was a span of 14 bases. The CDR3 is 12 residues long. From germline, CDR1 is SGHRS and CDR2 YFSETQ.

The J gene is TRBJ2-7, the V gene TRBV6-2 or TRBV6-3; D assignment may be TRBD1 or TRBD2 (5 bases each). The CDR3 spans 17 residues. The V and J ends lost 4 bases and 4 bases respectively, with 23 bases between them. Germline V lookup: CDR1 MNHEY, CDR2 SVGEGT. The CDR3 DNA reads TGTGCCAGCAGTTTCCAAGGACGAGGGACGGGGTTTTACGAGCAGTACTTC. Its protein is CASSFQGRGTGFYEQYF.

V and J are TRBV29-1 and TRBJ2-1; 7 nucleotides agree with TRBD1. V trimming: 4 bases; J trimming: 1 base; junction bases outside the gene matches: 7. The V gene's germline CDR1 is SQVTM and CDR2 ANQGSEA. This CDR3 is 15 amino acids long. CDR3 amino acids: CSVGSVQGSYNEQFF. Written as DNA, the CDR3 is TGCAGCGTTGGGTCCGTACAGGGGTCCTACAATGAGCAGTTCTTC.

The CDR3 sequence is CASSYNPGALNTEAFF. The CDR3 DNA follows: TGCGCCAGCAGCTACAACCCCGGGGCCTTGAACACTGAAGCTTTCTTT. J is TRBJ1-1 and V is TRBV5-1, with D perhaps matching TRBD1 (5 bases). The germline V and J ends were trimmed by 3 bases and 0 bases, with 15 bases remaining between them. The CDR3 has 16 amino acids. CDR1 and CDR2 from the germline V gene are SGHRS and YFSETQ.

The table lists this clonotype with a few counts. This chain uses TRBV24-1 with TRBJ2-3, with D possibly matching TRBD2 (5 bases). This CDR3 spans 16 amino acids. The germline V gene has CDR1 KGHDR and CDR2 SFDVKD. V dropped 3 bases and J dropped 2 bases, with 14 bases sitting between them. Here the CDR3 DNA reads TGTGCCACCAGTGATCGAGTATGGGGAGACACAGATACGCAGTATTTT. Encoded protein: CATSDRVWGDTDTQYF.

V is TRBV10-3 and J is TRBJ2-5; D is uncertain. The CDR3 loop spans 13 amino acids. The V and J ends lost 8 bases and 3 bases respectively, with 13 bases between them. Per germline, CDR1 ENHRY and CDR2 SYGVKD. CDR3 DNA sequence: TGTGCCATCCGCTCTGGAGACAAAGAGACCCAGTACTTC. It yields the protein CAIRSGDKETQYF.

The chain employs TRBV3-1 and TRBJ2-3; possible D gene TRBD1, 5 bases. V dropped 0 bases and J dropped 3 bases, with 19 bases sitting between them. The CDR3 totals 18 residues. CDR1 and CDR2 from the germline V gene are LGHDT and YNNKEL (reference sequence). CDR3 DNA: TGTGCCAGCAGCCAAGAGTCTCGACAGACATTCAGGACAGATACGCAGTATTTT. Protein product: CASSQESRQTFRTDTQYF.

The chain is built from TRBV12-3 or TRBV12-4 and TRBJ1-6; 7 nucleotides line up with TRBD1. J was trimmed by 9 bases and V by 5 bases; bases with no gene match: 7. The CDR3 is made up of 14 amino acids. CDR3 coding DNA: TGTGCCAGCAGTCCGACAGGGAAGGGTTCACCCCTCCACTTT. Its protein product is CASSPTGKGSPLHF.

The J gene is TRBJ2-1, the V gene TRBV5-1; 9 bases fit TRBD2. Germline CDR1 is SGHRS and CDR2 is YFSETQ. J lost 7 bases, V lost 4 bases, and 12 bases had no gene match. The CDR3 spans 16 residues. CDR3 loop: CASSGTAGGPGNEQFF. The CDR3 DNA follows: TGCGCCAGCAGCGGTACTGCGGGGGGGCCGGGGAATGAGCAGTTCTTC.

CDR3 protein: CASTDETGVTDTQYF. As DNA, the CDR3 is TGTGCCAGCACCGACGAGACAGGCGTCACAGATACGCAGTATTTT. This rearrangement joins TRBV28 to TRBJ2-3; D perhaps matches TRBD1 (6 bases). V lost 7 bases to trimming and J lost 2 bases, with 16 bases between them. The CDR3 spans 15 residues. Looked up from germline, CDR1 is MDHEN and CDR2 is SYDVKM.

CDR3 in amino acids: CASSLVATSGISYEQYF. The CDR3 nucleotides are TGCGCCAGCAGCTTGGTGGCGACTAGCGGGATCTCCTACGAGCAGTACTTC. The rearrangement uses TRBV5-1 and TRBJ2-7, with 11 bases matching TRBD2. J was trimmed by 0 bases and V by 0 bases; bases with no gene match: 5. Germline V lookup: CDR1 SGHRS, CDR2 YFSETQ. The length of the CDR3 is 17 residues.

This chain uses TRBV28 with TRBJ2-5, with D perhaps matching TRBD1 (7 bases). The better agreement between TRBJ2-7 and the DNA end casts doubt on the J call. This CDR3 is built from 15 residues. Germline V gene data show CDR1 as MDHEN and CDR2 as SYDVKM. The CDR3 reads CASSSSSEGAYEQYF. The DNA of the CDR3 is TGTGCCAGCAGTTCATCTAGCGAGGGGGCGTACGAGCAGTACTTC.

This clonotype was observed a few times. The rearrangement links TRBV29-1 to TRBJ1-2; D not resolved. CDR1 and CDR2 (germline): SQVTM, ANQGSEA. The CDR3 spans 9 residues. V was shortened by 8 bases and J by 8 bases, with 9 bases between the two germline ends. The CDR3 sequence: CSPERGYTF. The CDR3 region has the DNA TGCAGCCCTGAGCGGGGCTACACCTTC.

This clonotype was seen once. The CDR3 DNA follows: TGTGCCAGCAGTTTAACACTCGGGAGAAGCACAGATACGCAGTATTTT. This translates into CASSLTLGRSTDTQYF. V usage is TRBV27 and J usage is TRBJ2-3; a weak D match, TRBD2 (6 bases). The germline gives CDR1 MNHEY, CDR2 SMNVEV (reference sequence). There are 16 residues in the CDR3. Trimming took off 2 bases at V and 0 bases at J, with 12 bases between the two ends.

The chain links TRBV7-2 to TRBJ2-3; D unclear. The CDR3 sequence is 15 residues long. V lost 5 bases and J 2 bases, leaving 14 bases between the germline ends. Germline-derived CDR1 and CDR2 are SGHTA and FQGNSA. CDR3 bases: TGTGCCAGCAGCCTGACTCCCACCCCCACAGATACGCAGTATTTT. This translates into CASSLTPTPTDTQYF.

The chain carries TRBV7-2 and TRBJ2-1; the D gene is possibly TRBD1 (7 bases). CDR1 and CDR2 (germline): SGHTA, FQGNSA. The germline V and J ends were trimmed by 3 bases and 9 bases, with 18 bases remaining between them. The CDR3 extends over 15 amino acids. This chain's CDR3 is CASSLAGTQGSEQFF. CDR3 coding DNA: TGTGCCAGCAGCTTGGCGGGAACACAGGGGAGTGAGCAGTTCTTC.

With regard to this clonotype: Possible read error: a much larger clone is one base away. The chain carries TRBV11-2 and TRBJ2-5; 9 nucleotides match TRBD1. Judging by the DNA end, TRBJ2-7 fits better; the J call may be wrong. Germline CDR1 SGHAT, CDR2 FQNNGV. This CDR3 region has 14 residues. Here the CDR3 reads CASSHGTGIYEQYF. For the CDR3, the DNA is TGTGCCAGCAGCCACGGGACAGGGATCTACGAGCAGTACTTC.

The rearrangement links TRBV29-1 to TRBJ2-3; D gene unclear. Germline values: CDR1 SQVTM, CDR2 ANQGSEA. This CDR3 has 10 amino acids. V lost 1 base to trimming and J lost 8 bases, with 4 bases between them. Here the CDR3 DNA reads TGCAGCGTTGAAGTCAGTACGCAGTATTTT. Protein sequence: CSVEVSTQYF.

The chain couples TRBV6-2 or TRBV6-3 to TRBJ2-7; D not resolved. V was pared by 2 bases and J by 3 bases, with 11 bases between. Germline CDR1 and CDR2: MNHEY and SVGEGT. CDR3 size: 14 residues. CDR3 DNA sequence: TGTGCCAGCAGTTACGGAGTAGTATTCTACGAGCAGTACTTC. Translating gives CASSYGVVFYEQYF.

This clonotype was seen more than once but under ten times. The J gene is TRBJ2-7, the V gene TRBV4-1; D remains unclear. The CDR3 spans 16 residues. The germline V gene has CDR1 MGHRA and CDR2 YSYEKL. Trimming left V 2 bases short and J 3 bases short, with 17 bases between. Here the CDR3 reads CASSQKNRARYYEQYF. CDR3 nucleotides: TGCGCCAGCAGCCAAAAGAACCGGGCCAGATACTACGAGCAGTACTTC.

The V and J genes are TRBV5-4 and TRBJ2-7, with TRBD1 matching 7 bases. Germline assignment: CDR1 SGHNT and CDR2 YYREEE (reference sequence). With 5 bases clipped from V and 4 bases from J, the junction kept 9 bases outside the gene matches. CDR3 length: 14 residues. The CDR3: CASSRQGSVYEQYF. CDR3 in DNA: TGTGCCAGCAGTAGACAGGGTTCGGTTTACGAGCAGTACTTC.

The table lists this clonotype with many counts. As DNA, the CDR3 is TGTGCCACCAGCAGGGACATATCCGGGACAGGGGATGAGCAGTTCTTC. Translating gives CATSRDISGTGDEQFF. The chain joins TRBV15 to TRBJ2-1; 10 nucleotides match TRBD1. The CDR3 totals 16 residues. The V gene end was trimmed by 3 bases and the J gene end by 8 bases; junction bases not matched to a gene: 10. The germline V gene has CDR1 LNHNV and CDR2 YYDKDF (reference sequence).